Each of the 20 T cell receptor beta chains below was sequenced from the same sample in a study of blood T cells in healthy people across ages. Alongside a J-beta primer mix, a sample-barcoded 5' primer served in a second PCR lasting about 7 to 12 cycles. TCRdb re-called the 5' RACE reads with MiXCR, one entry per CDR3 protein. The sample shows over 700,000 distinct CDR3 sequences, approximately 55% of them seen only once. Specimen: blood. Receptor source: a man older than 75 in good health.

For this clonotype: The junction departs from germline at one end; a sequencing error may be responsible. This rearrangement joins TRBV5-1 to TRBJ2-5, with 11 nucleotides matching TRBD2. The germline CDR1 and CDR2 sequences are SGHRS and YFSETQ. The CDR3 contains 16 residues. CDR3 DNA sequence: TGCGCCAGCAGCATAACCGGGACTAGCGGCCAAGGGACCCAGTACTTC. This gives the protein CASSITGTSGQGTQYF. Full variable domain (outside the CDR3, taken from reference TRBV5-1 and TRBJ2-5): KAGVTQTPRYLIKTRGQQVTLSCSPISGHRSVSWYQQTPGQGLQFLFEYFSETQRNKGNFPGRFSGRQFSNSRSEMNVSTLELGDSALYLCASSITGTSGQGTQYFGPGTRLLVL.

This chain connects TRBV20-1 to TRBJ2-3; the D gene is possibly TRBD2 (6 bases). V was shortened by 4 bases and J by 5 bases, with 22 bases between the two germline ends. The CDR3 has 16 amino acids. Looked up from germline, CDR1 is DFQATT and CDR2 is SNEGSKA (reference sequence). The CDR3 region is CSATPINGVGGDTQYF. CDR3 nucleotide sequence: TGCAGTGCTACCCCCATTAACGGAGTGGGAGGAGATACGCAGTATTTT.

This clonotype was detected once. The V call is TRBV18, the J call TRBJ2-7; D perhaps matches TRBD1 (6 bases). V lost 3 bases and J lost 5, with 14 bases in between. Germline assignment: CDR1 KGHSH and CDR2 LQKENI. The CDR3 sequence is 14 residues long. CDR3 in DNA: TGTGCCAGCTCACCCACCAGGGGTTCCGACGAGCAGTACTTC. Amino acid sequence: CASSPTRGSDEQYF.

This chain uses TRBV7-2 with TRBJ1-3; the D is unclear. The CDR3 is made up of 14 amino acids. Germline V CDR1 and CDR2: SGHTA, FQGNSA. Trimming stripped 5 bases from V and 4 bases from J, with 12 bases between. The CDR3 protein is CASSPGGGGNTIYF. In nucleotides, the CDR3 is TGTGCCAGCAGCCCCGGTGGAGGGGGAAACACCATATATTTT.

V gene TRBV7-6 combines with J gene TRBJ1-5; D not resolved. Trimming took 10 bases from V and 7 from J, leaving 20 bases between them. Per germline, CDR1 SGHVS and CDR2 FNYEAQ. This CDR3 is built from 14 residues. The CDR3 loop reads CATSLGGYGQPQHF. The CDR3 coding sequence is TGTGCCACTTCCTTAGGAGGGTACGGGCAGCCCCAGCATTTT. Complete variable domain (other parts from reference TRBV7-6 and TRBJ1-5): GAGVSQSPRYKVTKRGQDVALRCDPISGHVSLYWYRQALGQGPEFLTYFNYEAQQDKSGLPNDRFSAERPEGSISTLTIQRTEQRDSAMYRCATSLGGYGQPQHFGDGTRLSIL.

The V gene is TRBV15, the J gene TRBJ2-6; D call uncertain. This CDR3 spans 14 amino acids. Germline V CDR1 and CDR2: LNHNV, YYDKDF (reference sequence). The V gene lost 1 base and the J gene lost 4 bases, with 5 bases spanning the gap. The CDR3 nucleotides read TGTGCCACCAGCAGAGGTTCCGGGGCCAACGTCCTGACTTTC. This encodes CATSRGSGANVLTF. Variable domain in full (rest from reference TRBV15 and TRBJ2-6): DAMVIQNPRYQVTQFGKPVTLSCSQTLNHNVMYWYQQKSSQAPKLLFHYYDKDFNNEADTPDNFQSRRPNTSFCFLDIRSPGLGDTAMYLCATSRGSGANVLTFGAGSRLTVL.

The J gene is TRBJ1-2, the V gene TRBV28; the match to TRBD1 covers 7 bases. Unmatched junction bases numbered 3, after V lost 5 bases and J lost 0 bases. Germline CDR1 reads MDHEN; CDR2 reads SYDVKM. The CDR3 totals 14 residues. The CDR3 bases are TGTGCCAGCAGTCGGGACAGACCTAACTATGGCTACACCTTC. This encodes CASSRDRPNYGYTF.

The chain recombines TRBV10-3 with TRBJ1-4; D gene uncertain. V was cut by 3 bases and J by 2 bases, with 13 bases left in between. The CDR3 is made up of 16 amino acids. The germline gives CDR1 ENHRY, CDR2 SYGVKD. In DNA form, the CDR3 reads TGTGCCATCAGTGACTGGGGAGAGTTGACTAATGAAAAACTGTTTTTT. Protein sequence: CAISDWGELTNEKLFF.

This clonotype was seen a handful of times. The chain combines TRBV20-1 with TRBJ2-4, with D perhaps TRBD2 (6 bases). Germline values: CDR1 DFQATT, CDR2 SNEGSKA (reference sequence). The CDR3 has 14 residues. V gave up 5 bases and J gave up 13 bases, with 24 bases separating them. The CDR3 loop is CSAGIGTVVGEQYF. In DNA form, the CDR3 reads TGCAGTGCTGGGATCGGGACTGTAGTAGGTGAGCAGTACTTC.

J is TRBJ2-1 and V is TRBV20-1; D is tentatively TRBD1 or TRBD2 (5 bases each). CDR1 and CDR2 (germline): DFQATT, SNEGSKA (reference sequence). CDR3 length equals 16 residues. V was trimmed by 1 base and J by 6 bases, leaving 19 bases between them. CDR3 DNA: TGCAGTGCTAGAGTCCGGGGCCAACCAGAGACCAATGAGCAGTTCTTC. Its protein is CSARVRGQPETNEQFF.

The CDR3 DNA reads as TGTGCCAGCAGTTTCGAAGGGGCCTACAATGAGCAGTTCTTC. Its translation is CASSFEGAYNEQFF. The chain is built from TRBV6-1 and TRBJ2-1; tentatively, D is TRBD1 (5 bases). Germline loops: CDR1 MNHNS, CDR2 SASEGT. The V gene lost 5 bases and the J gene lost 2 bases, with 10 bases spanning the gap. The CDR3 sequence is 14 residues long.

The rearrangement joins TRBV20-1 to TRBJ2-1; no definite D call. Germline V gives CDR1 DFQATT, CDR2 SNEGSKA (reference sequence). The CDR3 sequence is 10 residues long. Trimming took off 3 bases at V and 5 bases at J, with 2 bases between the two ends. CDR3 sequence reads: CSASDNEQFF. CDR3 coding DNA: TGCAGTGCTAGTGACAATGAGCAGTTCTTC.

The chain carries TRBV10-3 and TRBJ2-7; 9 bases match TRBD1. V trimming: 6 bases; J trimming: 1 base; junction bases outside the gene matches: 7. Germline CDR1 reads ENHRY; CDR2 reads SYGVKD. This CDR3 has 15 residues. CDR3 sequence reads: CAISRGTGMSYEQYF. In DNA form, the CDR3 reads TGTGCCATCAGCCGCGGGACAGGGATGTCCTACGAGCAGTACTTC.

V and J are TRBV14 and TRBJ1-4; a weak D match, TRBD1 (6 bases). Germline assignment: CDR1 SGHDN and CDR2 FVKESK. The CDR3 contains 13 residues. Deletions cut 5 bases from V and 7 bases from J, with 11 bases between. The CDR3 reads CASSGQNFEKLFF. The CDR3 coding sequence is TGTGCCAGCAGCGGACAGAATTTTGAAAAACTGTTTTTT.

The CDR3, as DNA: TGTGCCAGCAGCTTGGGGACAGCTACACCCCTCCACTTT. This gives the protein CASSLGTATPLHF. V is TRBV7-2 and J is TRBJ1-6; TRBD1 matches at 7 bases. This CDR3 region has 13 residues. CDR1 and CDR2 (germline): SGHTA, FQGNSA. With V trimmed by 3 bases and J by 11 bases, 4 bases remained unmatched.

The DNA for the CDR3 is TGTGCCAGCAGTTTAAACTCCCAGAGAGGCTACACCTTC. Amino acid sequence: CASSLNSQRGYTF. J is TRBJ1-2 and V is TRBV27; D not certain. Trimming pared 2 bases from V and 8 bases from J, leaving 12 bases between. CDR1 is MNHEY and CDR2 is SMNVEV in the germline V gene (reference sequence). This CDR3 region has 13 residues.

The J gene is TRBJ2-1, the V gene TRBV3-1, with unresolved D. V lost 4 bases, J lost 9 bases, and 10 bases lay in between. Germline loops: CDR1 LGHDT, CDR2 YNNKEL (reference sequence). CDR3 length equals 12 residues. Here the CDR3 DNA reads TGTGCCAGCAGCCTTGGGCCCAGTGAGCAGTTCTTC. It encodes CASSLGPSEQFF.

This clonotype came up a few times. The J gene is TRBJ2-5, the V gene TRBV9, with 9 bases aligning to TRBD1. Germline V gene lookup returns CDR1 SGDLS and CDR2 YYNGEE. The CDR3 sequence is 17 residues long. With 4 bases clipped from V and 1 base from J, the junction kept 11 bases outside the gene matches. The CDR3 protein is CASSPPGQGGFQETQYF. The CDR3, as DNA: TGTGCCAGCAGCCCGCCGGGACAGGGCGGCTTCCAAGAGACCCAGTACTTC.

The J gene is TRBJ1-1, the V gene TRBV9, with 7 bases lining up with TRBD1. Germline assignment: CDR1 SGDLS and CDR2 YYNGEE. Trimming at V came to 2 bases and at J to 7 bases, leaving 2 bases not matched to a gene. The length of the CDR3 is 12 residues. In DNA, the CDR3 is TGTGCCAGCAGCGTGTCAGGGGGTGAAGCTTTCTTT. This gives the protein CASSVSGGEAFF.

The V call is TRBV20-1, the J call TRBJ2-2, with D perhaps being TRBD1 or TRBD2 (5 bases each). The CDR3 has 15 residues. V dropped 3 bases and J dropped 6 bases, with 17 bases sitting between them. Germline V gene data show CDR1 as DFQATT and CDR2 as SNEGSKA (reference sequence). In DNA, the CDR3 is TGCAGTGCTAGTCACGGGGACGGTCGGTCCGGGGAGCTGTTTTTT. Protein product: CSASHGDGRSGELFF.